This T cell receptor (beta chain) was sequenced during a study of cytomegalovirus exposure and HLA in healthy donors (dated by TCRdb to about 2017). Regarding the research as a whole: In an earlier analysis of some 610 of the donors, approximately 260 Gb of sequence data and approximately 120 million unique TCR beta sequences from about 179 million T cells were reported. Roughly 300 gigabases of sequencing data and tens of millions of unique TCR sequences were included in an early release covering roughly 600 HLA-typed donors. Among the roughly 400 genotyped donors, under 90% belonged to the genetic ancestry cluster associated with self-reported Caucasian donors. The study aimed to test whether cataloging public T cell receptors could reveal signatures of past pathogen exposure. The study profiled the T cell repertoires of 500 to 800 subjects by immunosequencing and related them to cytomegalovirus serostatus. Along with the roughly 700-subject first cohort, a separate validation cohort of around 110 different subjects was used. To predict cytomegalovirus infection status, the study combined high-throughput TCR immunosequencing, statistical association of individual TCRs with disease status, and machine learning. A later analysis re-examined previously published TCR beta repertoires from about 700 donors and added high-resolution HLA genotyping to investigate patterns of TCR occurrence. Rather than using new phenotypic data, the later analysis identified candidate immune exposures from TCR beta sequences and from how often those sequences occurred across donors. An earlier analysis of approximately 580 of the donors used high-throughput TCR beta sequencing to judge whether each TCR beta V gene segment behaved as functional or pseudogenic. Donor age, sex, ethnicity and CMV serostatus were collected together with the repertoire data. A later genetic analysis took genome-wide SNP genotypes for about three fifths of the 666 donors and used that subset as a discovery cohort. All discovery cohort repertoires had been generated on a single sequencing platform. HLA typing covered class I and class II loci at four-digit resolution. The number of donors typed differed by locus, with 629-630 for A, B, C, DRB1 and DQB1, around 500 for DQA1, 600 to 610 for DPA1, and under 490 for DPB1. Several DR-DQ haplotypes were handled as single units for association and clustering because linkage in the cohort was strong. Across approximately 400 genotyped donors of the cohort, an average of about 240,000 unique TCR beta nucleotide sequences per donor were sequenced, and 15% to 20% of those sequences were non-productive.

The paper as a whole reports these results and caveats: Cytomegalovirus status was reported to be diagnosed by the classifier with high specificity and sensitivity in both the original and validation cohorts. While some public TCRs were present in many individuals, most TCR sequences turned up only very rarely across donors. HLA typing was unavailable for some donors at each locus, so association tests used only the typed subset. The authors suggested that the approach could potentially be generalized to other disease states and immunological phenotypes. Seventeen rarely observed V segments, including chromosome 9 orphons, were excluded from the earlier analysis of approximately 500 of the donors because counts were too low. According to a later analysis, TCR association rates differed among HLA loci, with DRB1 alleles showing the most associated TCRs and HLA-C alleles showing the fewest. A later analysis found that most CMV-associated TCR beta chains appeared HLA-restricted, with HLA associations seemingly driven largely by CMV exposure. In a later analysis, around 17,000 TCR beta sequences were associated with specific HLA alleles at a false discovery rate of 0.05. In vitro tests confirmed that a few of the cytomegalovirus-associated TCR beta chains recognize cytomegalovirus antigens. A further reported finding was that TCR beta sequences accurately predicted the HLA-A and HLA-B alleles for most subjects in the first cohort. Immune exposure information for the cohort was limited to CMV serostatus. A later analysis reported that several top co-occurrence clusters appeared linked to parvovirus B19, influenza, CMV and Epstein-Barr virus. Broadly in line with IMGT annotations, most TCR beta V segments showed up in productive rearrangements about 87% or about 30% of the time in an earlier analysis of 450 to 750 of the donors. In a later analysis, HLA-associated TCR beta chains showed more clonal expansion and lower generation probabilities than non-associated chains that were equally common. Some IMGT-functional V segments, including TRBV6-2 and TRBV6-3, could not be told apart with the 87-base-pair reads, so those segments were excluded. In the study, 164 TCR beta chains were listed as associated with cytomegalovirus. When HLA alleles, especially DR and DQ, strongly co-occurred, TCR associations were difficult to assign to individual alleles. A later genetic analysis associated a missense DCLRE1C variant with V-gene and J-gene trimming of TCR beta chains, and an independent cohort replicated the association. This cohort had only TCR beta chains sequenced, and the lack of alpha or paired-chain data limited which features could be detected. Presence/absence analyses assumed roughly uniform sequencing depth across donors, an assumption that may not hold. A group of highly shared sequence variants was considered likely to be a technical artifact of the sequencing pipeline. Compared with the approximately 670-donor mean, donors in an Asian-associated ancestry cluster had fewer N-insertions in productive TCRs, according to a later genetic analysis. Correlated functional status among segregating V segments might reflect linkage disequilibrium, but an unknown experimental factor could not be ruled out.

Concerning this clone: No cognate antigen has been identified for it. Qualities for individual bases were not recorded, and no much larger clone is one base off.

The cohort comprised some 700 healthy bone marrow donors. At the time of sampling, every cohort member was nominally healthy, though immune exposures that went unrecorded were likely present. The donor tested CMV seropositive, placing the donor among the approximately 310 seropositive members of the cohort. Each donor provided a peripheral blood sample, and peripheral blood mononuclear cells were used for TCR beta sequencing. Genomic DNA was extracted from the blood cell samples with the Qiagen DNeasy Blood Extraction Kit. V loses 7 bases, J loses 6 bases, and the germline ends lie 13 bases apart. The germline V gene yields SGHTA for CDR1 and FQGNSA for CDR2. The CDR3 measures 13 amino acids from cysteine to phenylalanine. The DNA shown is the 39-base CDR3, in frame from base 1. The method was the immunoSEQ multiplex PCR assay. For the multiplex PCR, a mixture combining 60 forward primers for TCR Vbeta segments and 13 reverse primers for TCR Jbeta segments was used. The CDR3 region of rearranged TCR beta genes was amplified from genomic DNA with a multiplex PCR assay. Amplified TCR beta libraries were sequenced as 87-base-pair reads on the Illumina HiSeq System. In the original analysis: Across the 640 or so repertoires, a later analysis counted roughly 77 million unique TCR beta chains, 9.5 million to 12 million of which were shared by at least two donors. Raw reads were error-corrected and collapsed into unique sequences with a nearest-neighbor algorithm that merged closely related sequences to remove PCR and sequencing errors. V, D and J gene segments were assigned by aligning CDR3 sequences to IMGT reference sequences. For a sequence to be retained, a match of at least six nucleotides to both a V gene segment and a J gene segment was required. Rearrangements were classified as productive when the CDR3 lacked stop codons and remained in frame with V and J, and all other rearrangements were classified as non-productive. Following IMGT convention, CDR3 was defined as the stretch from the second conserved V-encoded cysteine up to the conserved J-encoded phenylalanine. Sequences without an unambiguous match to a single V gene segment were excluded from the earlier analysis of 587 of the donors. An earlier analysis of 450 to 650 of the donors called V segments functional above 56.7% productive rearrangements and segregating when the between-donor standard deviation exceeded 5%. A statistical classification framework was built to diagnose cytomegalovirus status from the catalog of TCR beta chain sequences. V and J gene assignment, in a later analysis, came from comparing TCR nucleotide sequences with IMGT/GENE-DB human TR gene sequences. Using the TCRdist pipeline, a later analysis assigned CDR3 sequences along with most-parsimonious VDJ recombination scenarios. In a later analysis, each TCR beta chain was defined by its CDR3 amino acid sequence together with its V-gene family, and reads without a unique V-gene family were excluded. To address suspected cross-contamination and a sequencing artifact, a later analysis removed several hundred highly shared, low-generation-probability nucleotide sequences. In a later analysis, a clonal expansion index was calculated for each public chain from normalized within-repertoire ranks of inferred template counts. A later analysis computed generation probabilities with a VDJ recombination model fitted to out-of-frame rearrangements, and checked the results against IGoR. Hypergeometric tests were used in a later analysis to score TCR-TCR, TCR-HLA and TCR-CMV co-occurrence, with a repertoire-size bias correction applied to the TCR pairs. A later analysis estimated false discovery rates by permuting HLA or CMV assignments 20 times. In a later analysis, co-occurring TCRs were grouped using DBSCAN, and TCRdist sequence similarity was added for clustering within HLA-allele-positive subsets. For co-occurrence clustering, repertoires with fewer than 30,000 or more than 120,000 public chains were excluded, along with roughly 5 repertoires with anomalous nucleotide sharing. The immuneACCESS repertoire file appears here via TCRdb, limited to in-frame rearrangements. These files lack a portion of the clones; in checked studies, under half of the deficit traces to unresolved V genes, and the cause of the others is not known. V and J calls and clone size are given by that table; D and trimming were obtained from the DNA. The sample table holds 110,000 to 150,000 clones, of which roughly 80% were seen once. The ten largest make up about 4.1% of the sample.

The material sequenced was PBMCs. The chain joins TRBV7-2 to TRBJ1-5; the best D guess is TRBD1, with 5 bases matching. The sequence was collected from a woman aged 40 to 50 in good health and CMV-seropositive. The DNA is TGTGCCAGCACCTTGCTGCAGGGTCAGCCCCAGCATTTT. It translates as CASTLLQGQPQHF. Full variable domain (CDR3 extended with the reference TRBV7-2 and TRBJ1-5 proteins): GAGVSQSPSNKVTEKGKDVELRCDPISGHTALYWYRQSLGQGLEFLIYFQGNSAPDKSGLPSDRFSAERTGGSVSTLTIQRTQQEDSAVYLCASTLLQGQPQHFGDGTRLSIL.